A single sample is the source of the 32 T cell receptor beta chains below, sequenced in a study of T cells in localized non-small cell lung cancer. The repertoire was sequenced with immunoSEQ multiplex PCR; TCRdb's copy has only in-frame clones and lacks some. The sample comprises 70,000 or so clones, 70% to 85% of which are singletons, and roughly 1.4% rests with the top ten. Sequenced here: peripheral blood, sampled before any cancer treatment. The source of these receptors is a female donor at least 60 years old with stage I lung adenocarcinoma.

The CDR3 reads CASSIAPNSGEQFF. Here the CDR3 DNA reads TGTGCCAGTAGTATAGCCCCCAACAGCGGTGAGCAGTTCTTC. This chain uses TRBV19 with TRBJ2-1; tentatively, D is TRBD2 (5 bases). The V end lost 1 base, the J end lost 9 bases, and 13 bases lay between the germline ends. Germline values: CDR1 LNHDA, CDR2 SQIVND (reference sequence). This CDR3 has 14 amino acids.

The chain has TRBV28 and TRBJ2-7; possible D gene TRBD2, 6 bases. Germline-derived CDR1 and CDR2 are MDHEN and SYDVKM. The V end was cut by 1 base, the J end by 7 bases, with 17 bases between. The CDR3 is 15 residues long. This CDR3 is CASSLSTLAGREQYF. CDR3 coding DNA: TGTGCCAGCAGTTTATCAACCCTAGCAGGGAGGGAGCAGTACTTC.

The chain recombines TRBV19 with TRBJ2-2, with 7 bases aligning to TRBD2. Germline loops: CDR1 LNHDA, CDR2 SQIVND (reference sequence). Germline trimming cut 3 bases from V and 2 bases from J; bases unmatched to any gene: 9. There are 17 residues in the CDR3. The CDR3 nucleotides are TGTGCCAGTAGTATTGGGCGGGGGTTACTAAACACCGGGGAGCTGTTTTTT. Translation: CASSIGRGLLNTGELFF.

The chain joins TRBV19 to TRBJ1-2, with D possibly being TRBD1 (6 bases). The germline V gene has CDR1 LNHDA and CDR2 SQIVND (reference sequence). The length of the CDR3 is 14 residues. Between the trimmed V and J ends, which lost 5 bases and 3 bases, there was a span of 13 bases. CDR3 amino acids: CASSLAGAYYGYTF. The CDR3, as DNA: TGTGCCAGTAGTTTAGCGGGGGCCTACTATGGCTACACCTTC.

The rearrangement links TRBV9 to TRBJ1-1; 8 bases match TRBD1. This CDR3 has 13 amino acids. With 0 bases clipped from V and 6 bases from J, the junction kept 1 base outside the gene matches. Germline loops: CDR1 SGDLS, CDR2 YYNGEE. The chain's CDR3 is CASSVEQGAEAFF. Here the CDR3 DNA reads TGTGCCAGCAGCGTAGAACAGGGGGCTGAAGCTTTCTTT.

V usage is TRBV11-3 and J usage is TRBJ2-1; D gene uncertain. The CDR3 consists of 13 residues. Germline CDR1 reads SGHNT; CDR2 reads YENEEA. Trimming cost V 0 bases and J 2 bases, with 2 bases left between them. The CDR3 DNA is TGTGCCAGCAGCTTAGAACCCTACAATGAGCAGTTCTTC. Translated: CASSLEPYNEQFF.

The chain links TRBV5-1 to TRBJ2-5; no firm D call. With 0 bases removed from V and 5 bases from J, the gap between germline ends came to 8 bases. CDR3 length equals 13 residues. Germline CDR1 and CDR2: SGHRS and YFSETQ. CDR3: CASSLARLETQYF. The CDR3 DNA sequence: TGCGCCAGCAGCTTGGCCAGGTTGGAGACCCAGTACTTC.

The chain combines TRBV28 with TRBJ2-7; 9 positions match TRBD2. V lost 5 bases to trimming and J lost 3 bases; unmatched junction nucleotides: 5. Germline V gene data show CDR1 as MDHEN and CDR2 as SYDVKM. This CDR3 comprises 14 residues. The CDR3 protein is CASSTSGRFYEQYF. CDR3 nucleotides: TGTGCCAGCAGTACTAGCGGGCGCTTCTACGAGCAGTACTTC.

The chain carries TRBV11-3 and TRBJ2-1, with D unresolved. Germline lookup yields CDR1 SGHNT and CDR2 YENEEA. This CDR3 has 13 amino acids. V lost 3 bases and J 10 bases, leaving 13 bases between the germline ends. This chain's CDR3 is CASSFVRLGEQFF. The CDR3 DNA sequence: TGTGCCAGCAGCTTTGTCCGCCTCGGGGAGCAGTTCTTC.

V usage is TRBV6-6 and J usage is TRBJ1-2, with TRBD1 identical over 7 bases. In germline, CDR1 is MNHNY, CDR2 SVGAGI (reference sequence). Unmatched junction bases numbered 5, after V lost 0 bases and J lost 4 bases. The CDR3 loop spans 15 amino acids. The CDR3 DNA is TGTGCCAGCAGTTACTCTTCCAGGGGGGTCTATGGCTACACCTTC. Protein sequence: CASSYSSRGVYGYTF.

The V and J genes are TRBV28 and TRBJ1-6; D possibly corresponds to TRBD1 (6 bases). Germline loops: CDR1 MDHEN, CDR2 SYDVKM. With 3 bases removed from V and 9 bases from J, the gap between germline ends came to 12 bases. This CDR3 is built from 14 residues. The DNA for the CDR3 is TGTGCCAGCAGTTTCAGGGGTTGGGTTTCACCCCTCCACTTT. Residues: CASSFRGWVSPLHF.

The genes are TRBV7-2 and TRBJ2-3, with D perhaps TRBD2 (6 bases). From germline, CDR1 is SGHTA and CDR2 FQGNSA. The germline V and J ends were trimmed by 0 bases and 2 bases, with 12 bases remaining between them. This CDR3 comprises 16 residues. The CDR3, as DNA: TGTGCCAGCAGCTTAGCGGGAGGCTTCGCCACAGATACGCAGTATTTT. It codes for CASSLAGGFATDTQYF.

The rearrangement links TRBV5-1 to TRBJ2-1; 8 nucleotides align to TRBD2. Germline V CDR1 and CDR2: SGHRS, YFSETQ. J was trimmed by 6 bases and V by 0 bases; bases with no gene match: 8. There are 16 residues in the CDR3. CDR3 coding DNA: TGCGCCAGCAGCTTGGGAGGTAGCGGGGCCCTCAATGAGCAGTTCTTC. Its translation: CASSLGGSGALNEQFF. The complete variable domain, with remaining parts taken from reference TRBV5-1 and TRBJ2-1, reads KAGVTQTPRYLIKTRGQQVTLSCSPISGHRSVSWYQQTPGQGLQFLFEYFSETQRNKGNFPGRFSGRQFSNSRSEMNVSTLELGDSALYLCASSLGGSGALNEQFFGPGTRLTVL.

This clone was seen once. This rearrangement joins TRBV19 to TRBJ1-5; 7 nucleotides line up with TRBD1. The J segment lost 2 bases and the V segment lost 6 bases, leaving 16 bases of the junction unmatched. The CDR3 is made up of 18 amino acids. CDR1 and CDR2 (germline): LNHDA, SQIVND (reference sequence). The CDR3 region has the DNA TGTGCCAGTAGCCACGAGGGGGCCGGGTACGGGGGCAATCAGCCCCAGCATTTT. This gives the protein CASSHEGAGYGGNQPQHF.

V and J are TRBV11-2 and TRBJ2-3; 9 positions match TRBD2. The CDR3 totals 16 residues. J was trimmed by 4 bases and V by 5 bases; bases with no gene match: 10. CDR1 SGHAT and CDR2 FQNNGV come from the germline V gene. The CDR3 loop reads CASSPSSGGRSDTQYF. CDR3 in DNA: TGTGCCAGCAGCCCATCGAGCGGGGGGCGCTCAGATACGCAGTATTTT.

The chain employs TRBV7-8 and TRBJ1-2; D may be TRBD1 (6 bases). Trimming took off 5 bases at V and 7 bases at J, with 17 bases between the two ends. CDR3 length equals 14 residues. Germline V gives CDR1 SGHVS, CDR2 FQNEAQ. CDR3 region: CASSPLRGAGGYTF. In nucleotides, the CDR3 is TGTGCCAGCAGCCCCCTTAGGGGGGCTGGTGGCTACACCTTC.

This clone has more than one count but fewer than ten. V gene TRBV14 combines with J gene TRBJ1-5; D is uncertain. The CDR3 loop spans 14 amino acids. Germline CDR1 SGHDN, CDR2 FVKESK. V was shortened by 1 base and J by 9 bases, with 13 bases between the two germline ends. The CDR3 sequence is CASSQAGFDGPQHF. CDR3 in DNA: TGTGCCAGCAGCCAAGCCGGGTTTGATGGGCCCCAGCATTTT. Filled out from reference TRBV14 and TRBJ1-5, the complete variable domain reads EAGVTQFPSHSVIEKGQTVTLRCDPISGHDNLYWYRRVMGKEIKFLLHFVKESKQDESGMPNNRFLAERTGGTYSTLKVQPAELEDSGVYFCASSQAGFDGPQHFGDGTRLSIL.

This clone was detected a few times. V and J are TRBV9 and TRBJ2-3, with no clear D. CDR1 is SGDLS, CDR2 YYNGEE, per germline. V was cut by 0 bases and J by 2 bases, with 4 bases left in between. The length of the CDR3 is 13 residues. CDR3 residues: CASSVAPTDTQYF. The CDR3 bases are TGTGCCAGCAGCGTAGCCCCCACAGATACGCAGTATTTT.

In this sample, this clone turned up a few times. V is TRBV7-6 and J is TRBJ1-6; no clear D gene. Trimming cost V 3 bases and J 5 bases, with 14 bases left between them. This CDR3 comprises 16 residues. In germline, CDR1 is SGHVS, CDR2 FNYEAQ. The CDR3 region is CASSLGRPDNNSPLHF. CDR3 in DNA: TGTGCCAGCAGCTTGGGCAGGCCAGACAATAATTCACCCCTCCACTTT. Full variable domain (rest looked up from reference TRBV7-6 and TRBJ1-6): GAGVSQSPRYKVTKRGQDVALRCDPISGHVSLYWYRQALGQGPEFLTYFNYEAQQDKSGLPNDRFSAERPEGSISTLTIQRTEQRDSAMYRCASSLGRPDNNSPLHFGNGTRLTVT.

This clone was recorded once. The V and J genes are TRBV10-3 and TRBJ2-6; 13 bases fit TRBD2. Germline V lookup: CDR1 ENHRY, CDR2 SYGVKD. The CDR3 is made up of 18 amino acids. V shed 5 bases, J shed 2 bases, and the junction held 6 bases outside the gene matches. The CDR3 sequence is CAISPTSGRGPGANVLTF. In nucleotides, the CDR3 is TGTGCCATCAGTCCTACTAGCGGGAGGGGACCTGGGGCCAACGTCCTGACTTTC.

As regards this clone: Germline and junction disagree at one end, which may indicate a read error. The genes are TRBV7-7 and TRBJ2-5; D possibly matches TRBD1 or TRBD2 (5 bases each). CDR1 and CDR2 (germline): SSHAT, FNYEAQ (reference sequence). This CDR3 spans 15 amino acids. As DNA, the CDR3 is TGTGCTAGCAGCTTAGGGGTCGGGAAAGGAGAGACCCAGTACTTC. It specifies CASSLGVGKGETQYF.

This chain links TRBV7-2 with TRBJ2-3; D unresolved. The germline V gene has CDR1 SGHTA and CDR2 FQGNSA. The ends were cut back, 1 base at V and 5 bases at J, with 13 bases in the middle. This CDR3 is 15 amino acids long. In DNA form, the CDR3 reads TGTGCCAGCAGCTTAGACTCCGGGTCAGGAGATACGCAGTATTTT. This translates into CASSLDSGSGDTQYF. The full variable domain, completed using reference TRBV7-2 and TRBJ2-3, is GAGVSQSPSNKVTEKGKDVELRCDPISGHTALYWYRQSLGQGLEFLIYFQGNSAPDKSGLPSDRFSAERTGGSVSTLTIQRTQQEDSAVYLCASSLDSGSGDTQYFGPGTRLTVL.

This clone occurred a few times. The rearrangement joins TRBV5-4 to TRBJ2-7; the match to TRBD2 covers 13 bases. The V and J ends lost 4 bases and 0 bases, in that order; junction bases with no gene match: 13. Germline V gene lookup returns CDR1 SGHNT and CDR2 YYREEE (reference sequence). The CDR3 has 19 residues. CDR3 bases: TGTGCCAGCAGCCCAATGACCGGGACTAGCGGGGCTAGCTCCTACGAGCAGTACTTC. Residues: CASSPMTGTSGASSYEQYF.

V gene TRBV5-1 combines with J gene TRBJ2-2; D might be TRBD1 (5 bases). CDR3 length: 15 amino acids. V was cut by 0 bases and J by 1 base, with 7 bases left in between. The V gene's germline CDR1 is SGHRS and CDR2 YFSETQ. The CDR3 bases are TGCGCCAGCAGCTTGGTGCAGGGGAACACCGGGGAGCTGTTTTTT. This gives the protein CASSLVQGNTGELFF.

CDR3 in amino acids: CASSLADRGHTEAFF. CDR3 DNA: TGTGCCAGCAGCTTAGCAGACAGGGGACACACTGAAGCTTTCTTT. The chain uses TRBV7-9 and TRBJ1-1; 8 bases match TRBD1. CDR3 length: 15 amino acids. The trim removed 0 bases at V and 3 bases at J, leaving 3 bases unmatched. Looked up from germline, CDR1 is SEHNR and CDR2 is FQNEAQ (reference sequence).

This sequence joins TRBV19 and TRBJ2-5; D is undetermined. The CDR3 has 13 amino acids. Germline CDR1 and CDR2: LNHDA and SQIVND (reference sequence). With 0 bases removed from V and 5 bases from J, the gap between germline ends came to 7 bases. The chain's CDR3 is CASSIDLDETQYF. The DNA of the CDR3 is TGTGCCAGTAGTATAGATTTGGACGAGACCCAGTACTTC.

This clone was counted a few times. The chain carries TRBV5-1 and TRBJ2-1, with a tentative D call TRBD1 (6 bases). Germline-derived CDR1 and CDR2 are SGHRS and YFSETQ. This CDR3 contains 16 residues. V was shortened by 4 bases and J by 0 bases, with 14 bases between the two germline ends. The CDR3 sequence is CASSRTAMSSYNEQFF. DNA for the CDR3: TGCGCCAGCAGCAGGACAGCTATGAGCTCCTACAATGAGCAGTTCTTC.

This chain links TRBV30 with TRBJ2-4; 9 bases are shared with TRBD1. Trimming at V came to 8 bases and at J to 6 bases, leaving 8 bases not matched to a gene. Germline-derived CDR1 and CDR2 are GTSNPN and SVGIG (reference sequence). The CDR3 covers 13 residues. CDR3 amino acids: CAGGQGRLNIQYF. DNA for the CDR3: TGTGCCGGGGGACAGGGACGGCTAAACATTCAGTACTTC.

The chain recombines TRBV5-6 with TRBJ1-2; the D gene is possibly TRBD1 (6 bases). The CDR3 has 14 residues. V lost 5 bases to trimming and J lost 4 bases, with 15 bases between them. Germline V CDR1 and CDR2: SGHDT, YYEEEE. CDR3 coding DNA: TGTGCCAGCAGTGACACCTACAGGGCCTATGGCTACACCTTC. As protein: CASSDTYRAYGYTF.

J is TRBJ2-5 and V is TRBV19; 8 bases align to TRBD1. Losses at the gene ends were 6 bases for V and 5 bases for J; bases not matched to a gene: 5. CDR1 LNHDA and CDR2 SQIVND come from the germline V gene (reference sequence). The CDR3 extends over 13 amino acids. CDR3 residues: CASRDRGGETQYF. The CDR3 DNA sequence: TGTGCCAGTAGAGACAGGGGCGGTGAGACCCAGTACTTC.

The CDR3 sequence: CASSGTSGDLKGYTF. The CDR3 DNA is TGTGCCAGCAGCGGGACCTCAGGGGATTTGAAAGGCTACACCTTC. The chain combines TRBV9 with TRBJ1-2, with D maybe TRBD1 (6 bases). V shed 3 bases and J shed 8 bases, with 20 bases lying between them. The CDR3 loop spans 15 amino acids. CDR1 SGDLS and CDR2 YYNGEE come from the germline V gene.

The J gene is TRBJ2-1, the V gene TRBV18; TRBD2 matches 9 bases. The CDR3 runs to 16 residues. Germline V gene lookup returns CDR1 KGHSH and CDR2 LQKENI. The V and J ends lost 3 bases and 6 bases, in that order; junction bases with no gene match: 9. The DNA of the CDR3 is TGTGCCAGCTCACCCCAACGGGGACTAGCTGGCAATGAGCAGTTCTTC. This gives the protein CASSPQRGLAGNEQFF.